This T cell receptor (beta chain) is from a study of cytomegalovirus exposure and HLA in healthy donors. It was with 60 Vbeta and 13 Jbeta primers that the PCR ran. Sequenced by immunoSEQ multiplex PCR; TCRdb stores in-frame clones only, minus some. This table holds more than 90,000 clones, 78% found once. Study-wide points: Clonal expansion, a later analysis showed, was greater in HLA-associated TCR beta chains than in equally common others. Further analysis was carried out later, and it showed several of the most significant clusters appearing linked to common viral pathogens. Per a later analysis, fewer than 20,000 TCR beta sequences showed association with HLA alleles at 0.05 false discovery rate.

Concerning this clone: Its antigen remains unidentified.

The CDR3 runs 13 residues. CDR1 is GTSNPN and CDR2 is SVGIG in the germline V gene (reference sequence). Trimming cost V 2 bases and J 6 bases, with 10 bases left between them. This receptor was identified in a woman aged 40 to 49 in good health and CMV-seropositive. The sequenced material came from PBMCs. The chain links TRBV30 to TRBJ2-2; possible D gene TRBD2, 5 bases. CDR3 DNA sequence: TGTGCCTGGAGTACTAGTCCGTCCGGGGAGCTGTTTTTT. Protein: CAWSTSPSGELFF. Drawing the rest from reference TRBV30 and TRBJ2-2, the complete variable domain is SQTIHQWPATLVQPVGSPLSLECTVEGTSNPNLYWYRQAAGRGLQLLFYSVGIGQISSEVPQNLSASRPQDRQFILSSKKLLLSDSGFYLCAWSTSPSGELFFGEGSRLTVL.